The source of this T cell receptor (beta chain) is a study of cytomegalovirus exposure and HLA in healthy donors. Study outcomes and limitations: According to a later analysis, TCR clusters from the first cohort tended to co-occur in the 120 or so validation repertoires.

The approximately 130-subject validation cohort, separate from the approximately 670-subject first cohort, included the donors. CDR1 and CDR2 from the germline V gene are PRHDT and FYEKMQ (reference sequence). V lost 2 bases to trimming and J lost 4 bases; unmatched junction nucleotides: 4. This CDR3 has 15 residues. On this clone itself: As yet, its antigen is unknown.

Sequencing was performed with immunoSEQ multiplex PCR; in TCRdb, only in-frame clones are kept and a portion is missing. The table lists 200,000 to 250,000 clones, around 87% of them singletons, with approximately 2% in the top ten. The V and J genes are TRBV13 and TRBJ2-7, with 11 bases lining up with TRBD1. Sequenced material: PBMCs. The sequence was collected from a woman aged 18-29 years in good health and CMV-seropositive. The CDR3 nucleotides read TGTGCCAGCAGCTTAACCGGGACAGGGGGTTACGAGCAGTACTTC. It translates to CASSLTGTGGYEQYF.